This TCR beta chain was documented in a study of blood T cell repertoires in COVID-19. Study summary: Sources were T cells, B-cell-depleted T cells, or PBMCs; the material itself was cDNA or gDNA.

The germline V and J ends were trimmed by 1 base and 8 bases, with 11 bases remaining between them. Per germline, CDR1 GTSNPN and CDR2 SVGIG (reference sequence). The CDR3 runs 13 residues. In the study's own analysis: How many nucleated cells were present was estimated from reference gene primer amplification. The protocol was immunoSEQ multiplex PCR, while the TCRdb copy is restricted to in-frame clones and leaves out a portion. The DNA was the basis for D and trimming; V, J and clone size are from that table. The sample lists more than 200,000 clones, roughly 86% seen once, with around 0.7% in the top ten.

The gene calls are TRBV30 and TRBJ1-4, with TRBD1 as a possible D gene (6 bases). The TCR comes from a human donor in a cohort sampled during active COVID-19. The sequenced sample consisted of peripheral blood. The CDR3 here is CAWSAGTNEKLFF. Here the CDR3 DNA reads TGTGCCTGGAGTGCCGGGACAAACGAAAAACTGTTTTTT.